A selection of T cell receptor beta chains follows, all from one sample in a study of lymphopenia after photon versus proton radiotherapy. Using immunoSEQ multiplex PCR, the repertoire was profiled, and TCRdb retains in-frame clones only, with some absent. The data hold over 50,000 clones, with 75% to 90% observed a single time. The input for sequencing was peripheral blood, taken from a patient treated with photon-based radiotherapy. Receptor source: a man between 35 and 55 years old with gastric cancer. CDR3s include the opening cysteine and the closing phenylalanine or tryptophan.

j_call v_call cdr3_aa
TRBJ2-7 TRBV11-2 CASSSVEFYEQYF
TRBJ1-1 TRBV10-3 CAISVVPFMNTEAFF
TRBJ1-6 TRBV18 CASSPGGQVFSNSPLHF
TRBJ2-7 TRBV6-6 CASSPRYLWDYEQYF
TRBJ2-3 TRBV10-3 CAISTSSSTDTQYF
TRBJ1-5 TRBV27 CASSFGTGGGQPQHF
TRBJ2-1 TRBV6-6 CASSARGTGGYNEQFF
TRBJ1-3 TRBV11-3 CASSSSDRGNTIYF
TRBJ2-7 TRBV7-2 CASSLRTSGIYEQYF
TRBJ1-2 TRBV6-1 CASSEVLGQAYGYTF